This T cell receptor beta chain derives from a study of cytomegalovirus exposure and HLA in healthy donors. Germline CDR1 and CDR2: LGHNA and YNFKEQ. V was pared by 4 bases and J by 2 bases, with 11 bases between. CDR3 size: 15 residues. Study-wide points: It was 150 to 200 TCR beta chains that were listed as cytomegalovirus-associated. When a later analysis compared HLA-associated TCR beta chains with equally common others, the HLA-associated chains turned out to be more clonally expanded and to have lower generation probabilities.

Use of 60 Vbeta and 13 Jbeta primers characterized the PCR. Repertoires were generated with immunoSEQ multiplex PCR, while TCRdb's copy carries only in-frame clones and drops some. This table lists 35,000 to 45,000 clones. Nominal health characterized the donors when sampled, though unrecorded immune exposures were likely. In the case of this clone: Its target is unknown.

The sample comprised PBMCs. The clonotype comes from a male donor in good health and CMV-seronegative. This chain joins TRBV4-2 and TRBJ1-4; D gene ambiguous. CDR3 in amino acids: CASSRSGLTNEKLFF. The CDR3 bases are TGTGCCAGCAGCCGTTCTGGGCTGACTAATGAAAAACTGTTTTTT.